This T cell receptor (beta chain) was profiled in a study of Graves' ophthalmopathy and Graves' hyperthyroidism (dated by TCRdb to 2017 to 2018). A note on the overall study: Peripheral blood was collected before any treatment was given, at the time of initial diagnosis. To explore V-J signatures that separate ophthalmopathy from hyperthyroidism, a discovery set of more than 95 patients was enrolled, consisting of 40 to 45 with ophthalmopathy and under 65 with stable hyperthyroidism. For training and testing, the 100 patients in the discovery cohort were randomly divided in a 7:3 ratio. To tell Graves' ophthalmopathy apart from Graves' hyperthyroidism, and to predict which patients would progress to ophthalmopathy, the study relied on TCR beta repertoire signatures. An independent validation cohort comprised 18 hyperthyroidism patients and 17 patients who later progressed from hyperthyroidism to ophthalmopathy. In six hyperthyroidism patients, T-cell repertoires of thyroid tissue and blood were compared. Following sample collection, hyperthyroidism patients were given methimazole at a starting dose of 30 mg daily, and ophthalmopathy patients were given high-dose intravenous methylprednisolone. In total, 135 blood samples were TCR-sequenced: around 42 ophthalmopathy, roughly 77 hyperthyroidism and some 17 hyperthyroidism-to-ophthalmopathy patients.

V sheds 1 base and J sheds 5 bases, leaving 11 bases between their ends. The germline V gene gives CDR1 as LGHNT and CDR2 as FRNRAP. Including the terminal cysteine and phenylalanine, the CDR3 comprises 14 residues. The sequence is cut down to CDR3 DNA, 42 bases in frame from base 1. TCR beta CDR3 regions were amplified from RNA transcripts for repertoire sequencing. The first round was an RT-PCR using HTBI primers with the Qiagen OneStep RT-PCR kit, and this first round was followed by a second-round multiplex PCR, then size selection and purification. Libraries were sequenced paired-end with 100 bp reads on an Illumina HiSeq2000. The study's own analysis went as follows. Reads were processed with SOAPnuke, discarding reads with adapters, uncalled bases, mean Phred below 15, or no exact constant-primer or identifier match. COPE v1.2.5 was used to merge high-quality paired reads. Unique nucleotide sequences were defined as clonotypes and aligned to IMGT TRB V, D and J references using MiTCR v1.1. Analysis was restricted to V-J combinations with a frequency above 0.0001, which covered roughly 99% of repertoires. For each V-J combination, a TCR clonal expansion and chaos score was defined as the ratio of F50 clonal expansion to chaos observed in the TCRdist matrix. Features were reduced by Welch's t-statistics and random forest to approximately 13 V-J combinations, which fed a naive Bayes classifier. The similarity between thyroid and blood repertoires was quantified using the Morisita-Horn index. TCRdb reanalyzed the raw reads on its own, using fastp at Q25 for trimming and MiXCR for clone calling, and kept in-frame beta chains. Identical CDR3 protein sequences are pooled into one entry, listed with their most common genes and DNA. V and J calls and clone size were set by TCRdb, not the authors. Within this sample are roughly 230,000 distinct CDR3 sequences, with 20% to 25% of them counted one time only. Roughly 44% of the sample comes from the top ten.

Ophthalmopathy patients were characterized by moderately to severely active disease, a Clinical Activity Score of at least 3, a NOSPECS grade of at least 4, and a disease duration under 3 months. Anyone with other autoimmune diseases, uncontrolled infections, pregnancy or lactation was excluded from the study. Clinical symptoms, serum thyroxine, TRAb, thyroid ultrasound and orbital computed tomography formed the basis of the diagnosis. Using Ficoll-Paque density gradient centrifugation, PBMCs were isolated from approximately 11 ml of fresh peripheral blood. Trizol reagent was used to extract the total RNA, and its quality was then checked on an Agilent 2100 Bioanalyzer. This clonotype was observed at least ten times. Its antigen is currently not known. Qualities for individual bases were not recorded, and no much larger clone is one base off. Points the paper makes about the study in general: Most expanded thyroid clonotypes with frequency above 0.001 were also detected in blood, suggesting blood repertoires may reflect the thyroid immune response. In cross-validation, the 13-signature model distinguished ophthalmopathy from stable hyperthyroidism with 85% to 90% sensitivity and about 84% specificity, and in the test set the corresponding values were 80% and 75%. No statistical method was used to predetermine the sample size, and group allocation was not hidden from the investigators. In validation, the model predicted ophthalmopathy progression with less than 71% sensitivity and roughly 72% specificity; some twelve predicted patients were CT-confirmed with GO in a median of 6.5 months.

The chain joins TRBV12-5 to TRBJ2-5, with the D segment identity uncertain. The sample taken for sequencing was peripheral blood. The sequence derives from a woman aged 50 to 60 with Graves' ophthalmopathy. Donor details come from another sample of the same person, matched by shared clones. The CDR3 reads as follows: CASGLGRLKETQYF. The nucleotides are TGTGCTAGTGGTTTGGGCAGACTTAAGGAGACCCAGTACTTC.